This entry is about one TCR beta chain. Its antigen is as yet unknown. The germline CDR1 and CDR2 sequences are MNHEY and SMNVEV (reference sequence). The CDR3 has 15 amino acids. Trimming took off 5 bases at V and 5 bases at J, with 18 bases between the two ends. This specimen belongs to a study of vaccination effects on CD4 cells after COVID-19. General study results and limits: Late post-vaccination, clones induced by infection and those induced by vaccine underwent marked clonal contraction.

Sequencing used immunoSEQ multiplex PCR; TCRdb keeps in-frame clones, though not all of them. The sample shows more than 15,000 clones, around 76% of them seen only once. ViraFEST expansion of antigen-specific CD4+ T cells with viral peptide pools preceded sequencing. With about ten days of culture completed, CD4+ T cells were isolated. SARS-CoV-2 infection was confirmed by PCR in the person between March and December 2020. Subjects were given two BNT162b2 or mRNA-1273 vaccine doses. Wells of a few million PBMC each were grown with 8.5 to 10 IU/ml IL-2 and roughly 10 ug/ml peptides. The clonotype originates from a human donor who had a prior SARS-CoV-2 infection. The sample here was CD4+ T cells from PBMCs cultured with SARS-CoV-2 spike peptides, taken after COVID-19 vaccination. The rearrangement links TRBV27 to TRBJ1-1; no definite D call. CDR3 DNA: TGTGCCAGCAGTCATCAATACGAACAATCGACTGAAGCTTTCTTT. It yields the protein CASSHQYEQSTEAFF.